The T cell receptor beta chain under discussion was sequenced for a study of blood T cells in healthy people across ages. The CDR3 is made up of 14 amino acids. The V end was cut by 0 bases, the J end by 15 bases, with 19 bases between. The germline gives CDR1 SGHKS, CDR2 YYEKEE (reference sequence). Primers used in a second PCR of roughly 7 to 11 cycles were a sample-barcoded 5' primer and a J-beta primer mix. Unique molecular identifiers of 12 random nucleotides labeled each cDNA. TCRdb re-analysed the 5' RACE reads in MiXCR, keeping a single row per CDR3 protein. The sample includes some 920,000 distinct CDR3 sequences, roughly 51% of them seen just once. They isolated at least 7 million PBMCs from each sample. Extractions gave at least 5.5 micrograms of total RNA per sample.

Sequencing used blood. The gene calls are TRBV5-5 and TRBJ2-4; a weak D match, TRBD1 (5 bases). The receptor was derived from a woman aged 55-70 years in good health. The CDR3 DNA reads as TGTGCCAGCAGCTTGGGATCCGAGGTTAGGGGTATGTACTTC. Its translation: CASSLGSEVRGMYF. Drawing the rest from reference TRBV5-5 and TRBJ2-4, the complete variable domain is DAGVTQSPTHLIKTRGQQVTLRCSPISGHKSVSWYQQVLGQGPQFIFQYYEKEERGRGNFPDRFSARQFPNYSSELNVNALLLGDSALYLCASSLGSEVRGMYFGAGTRLSVL.